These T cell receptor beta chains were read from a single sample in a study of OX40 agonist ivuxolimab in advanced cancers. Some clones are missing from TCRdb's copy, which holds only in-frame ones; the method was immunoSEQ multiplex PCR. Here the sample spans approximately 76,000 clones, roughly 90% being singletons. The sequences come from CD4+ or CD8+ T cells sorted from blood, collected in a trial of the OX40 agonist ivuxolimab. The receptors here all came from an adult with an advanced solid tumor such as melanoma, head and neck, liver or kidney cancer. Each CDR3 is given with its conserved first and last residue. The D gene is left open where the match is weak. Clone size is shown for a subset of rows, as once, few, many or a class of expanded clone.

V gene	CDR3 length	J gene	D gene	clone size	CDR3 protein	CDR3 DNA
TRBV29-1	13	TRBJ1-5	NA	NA	CSVVWANDQPQHF	TGCAGCGTTGTTTGGGCAAACGATCAGCCCCAGCATTTT
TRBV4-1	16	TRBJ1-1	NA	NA	CASSQDLGEGSTEAFF	TGCGCCAGCAGCCAAGATCTTGGGGAAGGGAGCACTGAAGCTTTCTTT
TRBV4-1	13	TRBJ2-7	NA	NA	CASSQVGSYEQYF	TGCGCCAGCAGCCAAGTGGGCTCCTACGAGCAGTACTTC
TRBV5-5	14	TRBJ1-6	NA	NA	CASSRTGGNSPLHF	TGTGCCAGCAGCCGGACCGGAGGTAATTCACCCCTCCACTTT
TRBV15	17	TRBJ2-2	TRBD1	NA	CATSRDLGQGGTGELFF	TGTGCCACCAGCAGGGATCTGGGACAGGGGGGCACCGGGGAGCTGTTTTTT
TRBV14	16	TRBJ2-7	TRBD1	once	CASSREGDRGPGEQYF	TGTGCCAGCAGCCGAGAGGGGGACAGGGGGCCGGGCGAGCAGTACTTC
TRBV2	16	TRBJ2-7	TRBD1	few	CASSEGPGQGFHEQYF	TGTGCCAGCAGTGAAGGTCCGGGACAGGGGTTCCACGAGCAGTACTTC
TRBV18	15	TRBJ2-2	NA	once	CASSPYWESTGELFF	TGTGCCAGCTCACCATATTGGGAATCAACCGGGGAGCTGTTTTTT
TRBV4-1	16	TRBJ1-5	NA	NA	CASSQEYRVGNQPQHF	TGCGCCAGCAGCCAAGAGTACAGGGTAGGCAATCAGCCCCAGCATTTT
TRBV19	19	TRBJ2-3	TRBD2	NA	CASRTGRLAGGFSTDTQYF	TGTGCCAGTAGGACGGGCCGACTAGCGGGGGGCTTTAGCACAGATACGCAGTATTTT
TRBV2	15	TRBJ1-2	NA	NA	CASSEATGPNYGYTF	TGTGCCAGCAGTGAAGCCACAGGGCCTAACTATGGCTACACCTTC
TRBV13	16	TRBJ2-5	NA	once	CASSTLGFVNGETQYF	TGTGCCAGCAGCACTCTCGGGTTCGTAAATGGGGAGACCCAGTACTTC
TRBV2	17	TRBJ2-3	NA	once	CASSEYGAEPLTDMQYF	TGTGCCAGCAGTGAATATGGGGCAGAACCGCTCACAGATATGCAGTATTTT
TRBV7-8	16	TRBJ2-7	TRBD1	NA	CASSLAGGTGSYEQYF	TGTGCCAGCAGCCTAGCTGGGGGGACAGGCTCCTACGAGCAGTACTTC
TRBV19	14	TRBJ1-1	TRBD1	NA	CASSIGQGLTEAFF	TGTGCCAGTAGTATCGGACAGGGGCTGACTGAAGCTTTCTTT
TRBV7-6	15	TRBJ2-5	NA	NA	CASRQGGGPGETQYF	TGTGCCAGCAGACAGGGAGGGGGACCAGGTGAGACCCAGTACTTC
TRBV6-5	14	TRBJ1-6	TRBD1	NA	CASSYSRGDSPLHF	TGTGCCAGCAGTTATTCCAGGGGGGATTCACCCCTCCACTTT
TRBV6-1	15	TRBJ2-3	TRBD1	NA	CASSEWDRGFDTQYF	TGTGCCAGCAGTGAATGGGACAGGGGGTTCGATACGCAGTATTTT
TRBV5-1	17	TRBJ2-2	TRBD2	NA	CASSLPIAGAYTGELFF	TGCGCCAGCAGCTTGCCTATAGCGGGGGCCTACACCGGGGAGCTGTTTTTT
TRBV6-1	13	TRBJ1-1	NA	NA	CASSRRWDTEAFF	TGTGCCAGCAGTCGAAGGTGGGACACTGAAGCTTTCTTT
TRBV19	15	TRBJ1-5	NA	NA	CASTRDSYSNQPQHF	TGTGCCAGTACCCGAGACAGCTATAGCAATCAGCCCCAGCATTTT
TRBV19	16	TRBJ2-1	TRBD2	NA	CASSVLAGASYNEQFF	TGTGCCAGTAGTGTACTAGCGGGTGCTTCCTACAATGAGCAGTTCTTC
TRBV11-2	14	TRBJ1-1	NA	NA	CASSIGTVNTEAFF	TGTGCCAGCAGCATCGGGACGGTGAACACTGAAGCTTTCTTT
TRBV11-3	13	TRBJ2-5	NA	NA	CASSLRGQETQYF	TGTGCCAGCAGCTTAAGGGGACAAGAGACCCAGTACTTC
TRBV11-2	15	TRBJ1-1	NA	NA	CASSSPGHTNTEAFF	TGTGCCAGCAGCTCTCCCGGACATACGAACACTGAAGCTTTCTTT
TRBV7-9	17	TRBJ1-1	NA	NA	CASSPPLGGASITEAFF	TGTGCCAGCAGCCCCCCCCTCGGGGGGGCTTCGATCACTGAAGCTTTCTTT
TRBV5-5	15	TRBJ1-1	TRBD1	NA	CASSPKQGWSTEAFF	TGTGCCAGCAGCCCTAAACAGGGGTGGAGCACTGAAGCTTTCTTT
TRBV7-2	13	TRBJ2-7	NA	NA	CASRYPGRYEQYF	TGTGCCAGCAGGTATCCGGGGCGCTACGAGCAGTACTTC
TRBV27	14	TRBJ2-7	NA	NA	CASSFGDSSYEQYF	TGTGCCAGCAGTTTCGGGGACTCATCATACGAGCAGTACTTC
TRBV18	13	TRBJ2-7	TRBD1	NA	CASSDRDFYEQYF	TGTGCCAGCTCAGACAGGGATTTCTACGAGCAGTACTTC
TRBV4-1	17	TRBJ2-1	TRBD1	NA	CASSQDPRDSLSVEQFF	TGCGCCAGCAGCCAAGATCCCCGGGACAGTCTTTCCGTTGAGCAGTTCTTC
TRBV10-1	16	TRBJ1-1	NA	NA	CASSGGNHYPNTEAFF	TGCGCCAGCAGTGGAGGGAACCATTACCCCAACACTGAAGCTTTCTTT
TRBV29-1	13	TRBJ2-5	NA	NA	CSVPSDRKETQYF	TGCAGCGTTCCCTCGGACAGAAAAGAGACCCAGTACTTC
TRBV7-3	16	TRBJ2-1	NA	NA	CASSLGWGTTYNEQFF	TGTGCCAGCAGCTTAGGCTGGGGGACCACTTACAATGAGCAGTTCTTC
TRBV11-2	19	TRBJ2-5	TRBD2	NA	CASSSPYGIRASGLATQYF	TGTGCCAGCAGCTCACCGTACGGTATTCGGGCTAGCGGCCTTGCTACCCAGTACTTC